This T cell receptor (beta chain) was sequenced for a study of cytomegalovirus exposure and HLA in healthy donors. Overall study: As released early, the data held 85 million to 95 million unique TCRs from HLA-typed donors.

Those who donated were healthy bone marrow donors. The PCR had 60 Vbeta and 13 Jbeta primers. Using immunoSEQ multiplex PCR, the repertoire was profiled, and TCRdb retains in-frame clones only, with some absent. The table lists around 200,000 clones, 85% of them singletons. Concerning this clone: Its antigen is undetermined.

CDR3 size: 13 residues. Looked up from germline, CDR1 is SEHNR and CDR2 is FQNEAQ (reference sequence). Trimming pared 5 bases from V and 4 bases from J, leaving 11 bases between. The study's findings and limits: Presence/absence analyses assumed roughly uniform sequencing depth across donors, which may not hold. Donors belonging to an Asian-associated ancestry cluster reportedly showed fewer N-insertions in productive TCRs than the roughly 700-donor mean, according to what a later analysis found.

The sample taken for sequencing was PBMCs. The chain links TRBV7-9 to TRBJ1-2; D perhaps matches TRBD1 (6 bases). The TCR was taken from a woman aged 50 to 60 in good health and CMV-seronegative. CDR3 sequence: CASSLGQLYGYTF. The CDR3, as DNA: TGTGCCAGCAGCCTCGGACAGCTCTATGGCTACACCTTC. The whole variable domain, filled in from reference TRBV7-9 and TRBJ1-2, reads DTGVSQNPRHKITKRGQNVTFRCDPISEHNRLYWYRQTLGQGPEFLTYFQNEAQLEKSRLLSDRFSAERPKGSFSTLEIQRTEQGDSAMYLCASSLGQLYGYTFGSGTRLTVV.